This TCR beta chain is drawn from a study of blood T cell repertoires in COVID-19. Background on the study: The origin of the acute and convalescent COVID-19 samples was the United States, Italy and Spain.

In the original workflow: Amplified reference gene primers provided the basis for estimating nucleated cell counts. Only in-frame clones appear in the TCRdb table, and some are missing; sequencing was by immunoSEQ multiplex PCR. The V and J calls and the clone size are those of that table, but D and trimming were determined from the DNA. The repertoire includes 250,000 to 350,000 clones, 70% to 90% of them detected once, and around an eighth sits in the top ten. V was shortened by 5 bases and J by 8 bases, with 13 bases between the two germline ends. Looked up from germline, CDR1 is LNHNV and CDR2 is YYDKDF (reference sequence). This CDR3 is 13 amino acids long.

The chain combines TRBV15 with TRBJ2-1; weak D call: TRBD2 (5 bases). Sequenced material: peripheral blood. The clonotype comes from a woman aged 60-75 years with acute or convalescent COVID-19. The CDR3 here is CATSPSGVDEQFF. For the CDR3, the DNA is TGTGCCACCAGCCCCTCCGGGGTCGATGAGCAGTTCTTC.